These 23 T cell receptor beta chains were sequenced from one sample in a study of blood T cell repertoires in COVID-19 (dated by TCRdb to the early 2020s). The receptor library was made with the immunoSEQ multiplex PCR assay. This is the immuneACCESS table as TCRdb keeps it, with only in-frame sequences that have V and J called. A part of the clones is gone; compared with another copy, unresolved V genes explain less than half, and the rest is unexplained. The sample table shows 120,000 to 150,000 clones, and 80% are seen once. In total, the top ten clones hold 13% of the sample. The sample taken for sequencing was peripheral blood. All receptors come from a man aged 55 to 70 with active or convalescent COVID-19.

This chain joins TRBV18 and TRBJ2-2; TRBD1 matches at 9 bases. In germline, CDR1 is KGHSH, CDR2 LQKENI. The CDR3 covers 14 residues. V lost 2 bases to trimming and J lost 5 bases; unmatched junction nucleotides: 0. CDR3 protein: CASSPGTGTGELFF. The CDR3 DNA reads as TGTGCCAGCTCACCAGGGACAGGGACCGGGGAGCTGTTTTTT.

The CDR3 DNA follows: TGTGCCACCGGTGGGACAGGGCTCACCGGGGAGCTGTTTTTT. It codes for CATGGTGLTGELFF. The chain links TRBV24-1 to TRBJ2-2, with TRBD1 identical over 9 bases. V gave up 9 bases and J gave up 4 bases; unmatched junction bases: 5. The CDR3 is 14 amino acids. Germline values: CDR1 KGHDR, CDR2 SFDVKD.

The DNA for the CDR3 is TGTGCCAGCAGCTCGGGACTAGCGGGAGGGAAACAGTTCTTC. Amino acid sequence: CASSSGLAGGKQFF. The chain couples TRBV7-3 to TRBJ2-1, with 16 bases identical to TRBD2. J gave up 13 bases and V 4 bases, and 4 bases lay outside the gene matches. Per the germline V gene, CDR1 is SGHTA and CDR2 is FQGTGA. The CDR3 covers 14 residues.

This chain uses TRBV7-9 with TRBJ1-6, with D unclear. This CDR3 has 15 amino acids. CDR1 is SEHNR, CDR2 FQNEAQ, per germline (reference sequence). Between the trimmed V and J ends, which lost 5 bases and 8 bases, there was a span of 16 bases. CDR3 protein: CASSPRGGRDSPLHF. The CDR3 DNA is TGTGCCAGCAGCCCGCGGGGAGGGAGGGATTCACCCCTCCACTTT. Filled out from reference TRBV7-9 and TRBJ1-6, the complete variable domain reads DTGVSQNPRHKITKRGQNVTFRCDPISEHNRLYWYRQTLGQGPEFLTYFQNEAQLEKSRLLSDRFSAERPKGSFSTLEIQRTEQGDSAMYLCASSPRGGRDSPLHFGNGTRLTVT.

V is TRBV7-3 and J is TRBJ1-2; D is uncertain. CDR3 length equals 15 residues. The germline V and J ends were trimmed by 1 base and 6 bases, with 15 bases remaining between them. The V gene's germline CDR1 is SGHTA and CDR2 FQGTGA. The CDR3 protein is CASSLREGHIHGYTF. For the CDR3, the DNA is TGTGCCAGCAGCTTAAGGGAGGGTCACATCCATGGCTACACCTTC.

This clone was picked up one time. The chain uses TRBV7-2 and TRBJ2-1; D is possibly TRBD2 (7 bases). This CDR3 contains 17 residues. Trimming cost V 2 bases and J 0 bases, with 14 bases left between them. The germline CDR1 and CDR2 sequences are SGHTA and FQGNSA. The CDR3 spells CASSLKGGGYSYNEQFF. The CDR3 DNA reads as TGTGCCAGCAGCTTAAAGGGGGGGGGCTACTCCTACAATGAGCAGTTCTTC.

V and J are TRBV6-5 and TRBJ2-3; 9 nucleotides line up with TRBD1. The length of the CDR3 is 15 residues. CDR1 MNHEY and CDR2 SVGAGI come from the germline V gene. V was clipped by 9 bases and J by 5 bases; unmatched bases: 12. This chain's CDR3 is CASTAPGQGGDTQYF. The CDR3 DNA is TGTGCCAGTACCGCCCCGGGACAGGGAGGAGATACGCAGTATTTT.

This clone was seen once. The rearrangement links TRBV12-3 or TRBV12-4 to TRBJ1-2; D is uncertain. Trimming shortened V by 4 bases and J by 7 bases, and 7 bases separated the two germline ends. The CDR3 totals 11 residues. The CDR3 is CASSWEGGYTF. In nucleotides, the CDR3 is TGTGCCAGCAGTTGGGAGGGTGGCTACACCTTC.

Here the CDR3 DNA reads TGTGCCAGCAGAGCTTCCAGGGAAGTCCCCCTCCACTTT. It translates to CASRASREVPLHF. The chain couples TRBV2 to TRBJ1-6; D perhaps matches TRBD1 (5 bases). The V gene's germline CDR1 is SNHLY and CDR2 FYNNEI. Trimming shortened V by 6 bases and J by 13 bases, and 16 bases separated the two germline ends. The CDR3 spans 13 residues.

V gene TRBV28 combines with J gene TRBJ2-2; no definite D call. CDR3 size: 14 residues. Trimming took 3 bases from V and 7 from J, leaving 12 bases between them. CDR1 MDHEN and CDR2 SYDVKM come from the germline V gene. In nucleotides, the CDR3 is TGTGCCAGCAGTTTCAACAGTTTGTTCGGGGAGCTGTTTTTT. Translated: CASSFNSLFGELFF.

The chain joins TRBV11-2 to TRBJ1-1; weak D call: TRBD1 (5 bases). CDR3 length: 14 residues. The V end lost 7 bases, the J end lost 0 bases, and 12 bases lay between the germline ends. Germline values: CDR1 SGHAT, CDR2 FQNNGV. CDR3 in DNA: TGTGCCAGCACCACAGGACCGATGAACACTGAAGCTTTCTTT. Its translation is CASTTGPMNTEAFF.

This CDR3 reads CASSHGQGAWSTDTQYF. In DNA, the CDR3 is TGTGCCAGCAGTCACGGACAGGGGGCATGGAGCACAGATACGCAGTATTTT. V gene TRBV6-6 combines with J gene TRBJ2-3; 11 bases are shared with TRBD1. CDR1 is MNHNY, CDR2 SVGAGI, per germline (reference sequence). The CDR3 has 17 amino acids. V trimming: 5 bases; J trimming: 0 bases; junction bases outside the gene matches: 7.

This clone was seen only once. This chain uses TRBV25-1 with TRBJ1-6; 11 nucleotides match TRBD1. V was pared by 5 bases and J by 7 bases, with 4 bases of the junction left unmatched. Germline V gene sequence: CDR1 MGHDK, CDR2 SYGVNS. The CDR3 runs to 15 residues. This chain's CDR3 is CASSTGDRGNSPLHF. CDR3 bases: TGTGCCAGCAGTACGGGGGACAGGGGGAATTCACCCCTCCACTTT.

A remark on this clone: A read error may account for a junction end that differs from germline. Other nucleotide sequences in the sample specify the same CDR3. The chain is built from TRBV12-3 or TRBV12-4 and TRBJ2-2, with 9 bases aligning to TRBD2. There are 13 residues in the CDR3. The CDR3 loop is CASSLAGAGELFF. The CDR3 bases are TGTGCCAGCAGCTTAGCGGGAGCCGGGGAGCTGTTTTTT.

A few counts support this clone. J is TRBJ1-2 and V is TRBV29-1, with 7 bases aligning to TRBD1. This CDR3 region has 13 residues. After removal of 4 bases from V and 4 bases from J, the junction contained 6 bases not matched to a gene. Germline V gene lookup returns CDR1 SQVTM and CDR2 ANQGSEA. CDR3 protein: CSVVGTASYGYTF. The CDR3 DNA follows: TGCAGCGTTGTAGGGACAGCTTCCTATGGCTACACCTTC.

CDR3 region: CASSPGTGVLNTEAFF. The CDR3 coding sequence is TGCGCCAGCAGCCCTGGGACAGGAGTTTTGAACACTGAAGCTTTCTTT. The V gene is TRBV5-1, the J gene TRBJ1-1, with 8 positions matching TRBD1. Germline values: CDR1 SGHRS, CDR2 YFSETQ. CDR3 length equals 16 residues. After removal of 4 bases from V and 0 bases from J, the junction contained 8 bases not matched to a gene.

The V gene is TRBV5-1, the J gene TRBJ2-7, with 11 bases fitting TRBD2. The CDR3 contains 14 residues. V lost 4 bases to trimming and J lost 4 bases; unmatched junction nucleotides: 4. Germline CDR1 reads SGHRS; CDR2 reads YFSETQ. CDR3 residues: CASSPGLAVYEQYF. DNA for the CDR3: TGCGCCAGCAGCCCGGGACTAGCGGTTTACGAGCAGTACTTC.

This clone was seen at least ten times. The V and J genes are TRBV4-2 and TRBJ2-1; no clear D. This CDR3 is built from 13 residues. Germline CDR1 and CDR2: LGHNA and YNFKEQ. Trimming took off 3 bases at V and 8 bases at J, with 11 bases between the two ends. CDR3 loop: CASSQERFYEQFF. The CDR3 coding sequence is TGTGCCAGCAGCCAGGAGCGTTTTTATGAGCAGTTCTTC.

The chain has TRBV3-1 (or the pseudogene TRBV3-2) and TRBJ1-5, with D hard to call. CDR3 length equals 15 residues. The V and J ends lost 4 bases and 4 bases respectively, with 14 bases between them. CDR1 is LGHDT, CDR2 YNNKEL, per germline (reference sequence). The CDR3 here is CASSPPVYPNQPQHF. The DNA for the CDR3 is TGTGCCAGCAGCCCCCCAGTGTACCCTAATCAGCCCCAGCATTTT.

V gene TRBV2 combines with J gene TRBJ2-5; 8 bases line up with TRBD1. The J segment lost 4 bases and the V segment lost 4 bases, leaving 8 bases of the junction unmatched. CDR3 length: 15 amino acids. Germline CDR1 reads SNHLY; CDR2 reads FYNNEI. CDR3 amino acids: CASSGASTGGETQYF. In DNA form, the CDR3 reads TGTGCCAGCAGTGGGGCCTCAACAGGGGGAGAGACCCAGTACTTC. The whole variable domain, filled in from reference TRBV2 and TRBJ2-5, reads EPEVTQTPSHQVTQMGQEVILRCVPISNHLYFYWYRQILGQKVEFLVSFYNNEISEKSEIFDDQFSVERPDGSNFTLKIRSTKLEDSAMYFCASSGASTGGETQYFGPGTRLLVL.

This clone is a singleton in its sample. The chain employs TRBV9 and TRBJ2-2, with 15 bases that match TRBD2. V lost 7 bases to trimming and J lost 7 bases; unmatched junction nucleotides: 5. Germline loops: CDR1 SGDLS, CDR2 YYNGEE. This CDR3 region has 15 residues. CDR3 amino acids: CASAGLAGGNGELFF. The CDR3 region has the DNA TGTGCCAGCGCAGGACTAGCGGGAGGGAACGGGGAGCTGTTTTTT.

The rearrangement uses TRBV4-2 and TRBJ2-7; 7 nucleotides agree with TRBD2. CDR3 length: 13 amino acids. V lost 7 bases to trimming and J lost 5 bases; unmatched junction nucleotides: 8. The germline gives CDR1 LGHNA, CDR2 YNFKEQ. The CDR3 DNA reads as TGTGCCAGCAAAGGGGCGGGAGCGCACGAGCAGTACTTC. It is translated as CASKGAGAHEQYF.

The chain links TRBV11-3 to TRBJ2-1; 9 positions match TRBD2. The CDR3 loop spans 16 amino acids. Germline CDR1 reads SGHNT; CDR2 reads YENEEA. Losses at the gene ends were 1 base for V and 6 bases for J; bases not matched to a gene: 7. CDR3 sequence: CASSLAPAGGSNEQFF. CDR3 nucleotide sequence: TGTGCCAGCAGCTTAGCCCCTGCGGGAGGGAGCAATGAGCAGTTCTTC.